Presented here are 26 T cell receptor beta chains from one specimen sequenced in a study of cytomegalovirus exposure and HLA in healthy donors. The PCR had 60 Vbeta and 13 Jbeta primers. Here immunoSEQ multiplex PCR was the method, and the copy in TCRdb shows in-frame clones only, minus some. The sample includes roughly 200,000 clones, around 73% of them seen just once. Sequenced sample: PBMCs. Source of these receptors: a woman in her twenties or thirties in good health and CMV-seropositive.

J is TRBJ1-5 and V is TRBV2; D remains ambiguous. Per the germline V gene, CDR1 is SNHLY and CDR2 is FYNNEI. This CDR3 contains 14 residues. V was trimmed by 3 bases and J by 4 bases, leaving 10 bases between them. CDR3 in DNA: TGTGCCAGCAGTGAGTGGCCGGGGAATCAGCCCCAGCATTTT. Amino acids: CASSEWPGNQPQHF. Drawing the rest from reference TRBV2 and TRBJ1-5, the complete variable domain is EPEVTQTPSHQVTQMGQEVILRCVPISNHLYFYWYRQILGQKVEFLVSFYNNEISEKSEIFDDQFSVERPDGSNFTLKIRSTKLEDSAMYFCASSEWPGNQPQHFGDGTRLSIL.

This sequence joins TRBV5-1 and TRBJ2-7, with TRBD1 matching over 7 bases. The CDR3 loop spans 13 amino acids. V gave up 6 bases and J gave up 4 bases; unmatched junction bases: 7. CDR1 and CDR2 (germline): SGHRS, YFSETQ. The CDR3 protein is CASTETGLYEQYF. DNA for the CDR3: TGCGCCAGCACAGAGACAGGGTTATACGAGCAGTACTTC.

This chain connects TRBV29-1 to TRBJ1-3, with D hard to call. The CDR3 extends over 13 amino acids. CDR1 SQVTM and CDR2 ANQGSEA come from the germline V gene. V lost 7 bases to trimming and J lost 0 bases, with 10 bases between them. The CDR3 bases are TGCAGCGCCCGGTCGCTCTCTGGAAACACCATATATTTT. Translation: CSARSLSGNTIYF.

The genes are TRBV10-3 and TRBJ1-1, with D possibly being TRBD1 (6 bases). Germline-derived CDR1 and CDR2 are ENHRY and SYGVKD. Trimming left V 6 bases short and J 0 bases short, with 17 bases between. There are 16 residues in the CDR3. This CDR3 is CAISSQGRGMNTEAFF. The CDR3 coding sequence is TGTGCCATCAGCTCCCAGGGGCGGGGGATGAACACTGAAGCTTTCTTT.

The rearrangement uses TRBV5-1 and TRBJ1-4; possible D gene TRBD1, 6 bases. The germline V gene has CDR1 SGHRS and CDR2 YFSETQ. V lost 4 bases and J lost 7, with 17 bases in between. This CDR3 spans 15 amino acids. CDR3 in DNA: TGCGCCAGCAGCCCCTTAGGACAGTCCGGTGAAAAACTGTTTTTT. Protein: CASSPLGQSGEKLFF. Full variable domain (rest looked up from reference TRBV5-1 and TRBJ1-4): KAGVTQTPRYLIKTRGQQVTLSCSPISGHRSVSWYQQTPGQGLQFLFEYFSETQRNKGNFPGRFSGRQFSNSRSEMNVSTLELGDSALYLCASSPLGQSGEKLFFGSGTQLSVL.

This clone was picked up a small number of times. The chain has TRBV5-8 and TRBJ1-4, with D possibly matching TRBD1 (5 bases). The V end lost 2 bases, the J end lost 7 bases, and 15 bases lay between the germline ends. The CDR3 covers 15 residues. Germline lookup yields CDR1 SGHTS and CDR2 YDEGEE. The CDR3 DNA sequence: TGTGCCAGCAGCTTAGGGACGGGGGTCGGTGAAAAACTGTTTTTT. This codes for CASSLGTGVGEKLFF.

In its sample, this clone was seen a few times. V usage is TRBV19 and J usage is TRBJ2-3; TRBD2 matches at 14 bases. The germline CDR1 and CDR2 sequences are LNHDA and SQIVND (reference sequence). This CDR3 is 18 amino acids long. Trimming took 4 bases from V and 2 from J; bases not matched to a gene: 8. DNA for the CDR3: TGTGCCAGTAGTACCCCTCCGACTAGCGGGAGGGTCACAGATACGCAGTATTTT. It encodes CASSTPPTSGRVTDTQYF.

The chain uses TRBV7-9 and TRBJ1-1, with D possibly matching TRBD1 (5 bases). CDR3 length equals 13 residues. V lost 5 bases, J lost 4 bases, and 11 bases lay in between. CDR1 is SEHNR and CDR2 is FQNEAQ in the germline V gene (reference sequence). The CDR3 DNA follows: TGTGCCAGCAGCCCCGGGGGGGGCACTGAAGCTTTCTTT. Its translation: CASSPGGGTEAFF. The full variable domain, completed using reference TRBV7-9 and TRBJ1-1, is DTGVSQNPRHKITKRGQNVTFRCDPISEHNRLYWYRQTLGQGPEFLTYFQNEAQLEKSRLLSDRFSAERPKGSFSTLEIQRTEQGDSAMYLCASSPGGGTEAFFGQGTRLTVV.

This chain joins TRBV5-4 and TRBJ1-3; D ambiguous. V was cut by 3 bases and J by 3 bases, with 16 bases left in between. CDR1 SGHNT and CDR2 YYREEE come from the germline V gene (reference sequence). This CDR3 region has 16 residues. DNA of the CDR3: TGTGCCAGCAGCTCCGGGGTCCTTACCAGTGGAAACACCATATATTTT. Translated: CASSSGVLTSGNTIYF.

Here the CDR3 reads CASREWGQGSPEAFF. The CDR3 bases are TGTGCCAGCAGAGAATGGGGACAGGGGTCCCCTGAAGCTTTCTTT. V and J are TRBV2 and TRBJ1-1; TRBD1 aligns across 10 bases. Germline V gene data show CDR1 as SNHLY and CDR2 as FYNNEI. The CDR3 has 15 amino acids. Trimming took 6 bases from V and 6 from J; bases not matched to a gene: 10.

The V and J genes are TRBV28 and TRBJ2-2; TRBD2 matches at 13 bases. V gave up 4 bases and J gave up 5 bases; unmatched junction bases: 4. CDR1 is MDHEN, CDR2 SYDVKM, per germline. This CDR3 has 16 residues. CDR3 nucleotide sequence: TGTGCCAGCAGTTCAGGACTAGCGGGAGTAACCGGGGAGCTGTTTTTT. The encoded protein is CASSSGLAGVTGELFF.

The V call is TRBV4-3, the J call TRBJ1-2, with 7 bases aligning to TRBD1. V was pared by 0 bases and J by 6 bases, with 16 bases of the junction left unmatched. The germline CDR1 and CDR2 sequences are LGHNA and YSLEER. This CDR3 contains 18 residues. Here the CDR3 reads CASSQDLIRSGTVNGYTF. DNA of the CDR3: TGCGCCAGCAGCCAAGATTTGATTAGATCTGGGACAGTGAATGGCTACACCTTC.

The rearrangement links TRBV11-2 to TRBJ2-5; D is perhaps TRBD2 (6 bases). The germline V gene encodes CDR1 SGHAT and CDR2 FQNNGV. The ends were cut back, 5 bases at V and 5 bases at J, with 12 bases in the middle. CDR3 length: 13 amino acids. The CDR3 sequence: CASSPTRGETQYF. In DNA form, the CDR3 reads TGTGCCAGCAGCCCAACTCGGGGGGAGACCCAGTACTTC.

The V gene is TRBV4-1, the J gene TRBJ2-2; 7 bases line up with TRBD1. Germline V gives CDR1 MGHRA, CDR2 YSYEKL. The CDR3 extends over 15 amino acids. J gave up 4 bases and V 4 bases, and 6 bases lay outside the gene matches. CDR3 nucleotide sequence: TGCGCCAGCAGCCGCCAGACAGGGACCACCGGGGAGCTGTTTTTT. Encoded protein: CASSRQTGTTGELFF.

A remark on this clone: One end of the junction fails to match germline, which may point to a read error. V gene TRBV19 combines with J gene TRBJ2-6; tentatively, D is TRBD1 (5 bases). Looked up from germline, CDR1 is LNHDA and CDR2 is SQIVND (reference sequence). The CDR3 extends over 16 amino acids. CDR3 region: CASSIGQISGANALTF. DNA of the CDR3: TGTGCCAGTAGTATAGGACAGATCTCTGGGGCCAACGCCCTGACTTTC.

The chain recombines TRBV2 with TRBJ1-5; 11 nucleotides agree with TRBD1. The V gene end was trimmed by 6 bases and the J gene end by 16 bases; junction bases not matched to a gene: 14. Germline V gives CDR1 SNHLY, CDR2 FYNNEI. CDR3 length equals 14 residues. Written as DNA, the CDR3 is TGTGCCAGCAGCCCCCGGACAGGGGGCCCGGGTCGACATTTT. It specifies CASSPRTGGPGRHF.

This chain joins TRBV7-2 and TRBJ1-2, with TRBD1 identical over 7 bases. This CDR3 contains 15 residues. V was clipped by 5 bases and J by 4 bases; unmatched bases: 10. Germline V gene data show CDR1 as SGHTA and CDR2 as FQGNSA. The CDR3 reads CASSTAGTVFYGYTF. The CDR3 bases are TGTGCCAGCAGCACCGCCGGGACAGTCTTCTATGGCTACACCTTC.

This chain connects TRBV28 to TRBJ1-5, with a possible D match to TRBD1 (6 bases). The CDR3 runs to 15 residues. The V and J ends lost 8 bases and 2 bases respectively, with 16 bases between them. From germline, CDR1 is MDHEN and CDR2 SYDVKM. The CDR3 spells CASRRTDRGNQPQHF. The CDR3 DNA follows: TGTGCCAGCCGACGGACAGATAGGGGCAATCAGCCCCAGCATTTT.

Only one count was recorded for this clone. This sequence joins TRBV9 and TRBJ2-3, with a tentative D call TRBD2 (7 bases). CDR1 SGDLS and CDR2 YYNGEE come from the germline V gene. The CDR3 has 16 residues. Trimming took off 1 base at V and 1 base at J, with 13 bases between the two ends. The CDR3 DNA is TGTGCCAGCAGCGTATTTAGGGAGGGGGGCACAGATACGCAGTATTTT. Translation gives CASSVFREGGTDTQYF.

The V call is TRBV19, the J call TRBJ2-7; 11 bases agree with TRBD1. The germline gives CDR1 LNHDA, CDR2 SQIVND (reference sequence). The CDR3 runs 16 residues. The V segment lost 5 bases and the J segment 5 bases; nucleotides outside the gene matches: 11. The CDR3 region has the DNA TGTGCCAGTAGTTCGTCCTTTGCGGACAGGGGGCACGAGCAGTACTTC. Translation gives CASSSSFADRGHEQYF.

The CDR3 sequence: CASSLREDYNEQFF. The DNA for the CDR3 is TGTGCCAGCAGTTTGCGGGAGGACTACAATGAGCAGTTCTTC. The V call is TRBV27, the J call TRBJ2-1, with TRBD2 matching 8 bases. CDR3 length: 14 residues. J gave up 3 bases and V 3 bases, and 1 base lay outside the gene matches. The germline CDR1 and CDR2 sequences are MNHEY and SMNVEV (reference sequence).

The J gene is TRBJ1-5, the V gene TRBV19, with D tentatively TRBD1 (5 bases). Germline assignment: CDR1 LNHDA and CDR2 SQIVND (reference sequence). Trimming cost V 3 bases and J 3 bases, with 24 bases left between them. The CDR3 is made up of 19 amino acids. CDR3 sequence (DNA): TGTGCCAGTAGTATTGACGTGAGGCAGGGCAGGGTCTACAATCAGCCCCAGCATTTT. Protein sequence: CASSIDVRQGRVYNQPQHF.

V usage is TRBV2 and J usage is TRBJ1-3; D is unresolved. The CDR3 consists of 14 residues. V was pared by 10 bases and J by 1 base, with 14 bases between. From germline, CDR1 is SNHLY and CDR2 FYNNEI. The CDR3 DNA reads TGTGCCACCTCCTCCGGAGTATCTGGAAACACCATATATTTT. Translating it yields CATSSGVSGNTIYF. The entire variable domain, with the rest obtained from reference TRBV2 and TRBJ1-3, is as follows: EPEVTQTPSHQVTQMGQEVILRCVPISNHLYFYWYRQILGQKVEFLVSFYNNEISEKSEIFDDQFSVERPDGSNFTLKIRSTKLEDSAMYFCATSSGVSGNTIYFGEGSWLTVV.

This clone was observed a single time. This chain connects TRBV11-3 to TRBJ2-1; TRBD2 aligns across 14 bases. CDR3 length: 16 residues. Trimming at V came to 4 bases and at J to 4 bases, leaving 3 bases not matched to a gene. Germline CDR1 and CDR2: SGHNT and YENEEA. The CDR3 DNA follows: TGTGCCAGCAGCTCCCGGACTAGCGGGGGGTACAATGAGCAGTTCTTC. Amino acids: CASSSRTSGGYNEQFF.

The gene calls are TRBV15 and TRBJ2-1; 9 nucleotides line up with TRBD2. J was trimmed by 1 base and V by 1 base; bases with no gene match: 2. CDR1 is LNHNV and CDR2 is YYDKDF in the germline V gene (reference sequence). The CDR3 covers 16 residues. The CDR3 nucleotides read TGTGCCACCAGCAGAGTGGCGGGGGGGTCCTACAATGAGCAGTTCTTC. Protein: CATSRVAGGSYNEQFF.

The chain combines TRBV29-1 with TRBJ1-2; 8 nucleotides line up with TRBD1. Germline V CDR1 and CDR2: SQVTM, ANQGSEA. There are 15 residues in the CDR3. J was trimmed by 5 bases and V by 6 bases; bases with no gene match: 14. In nucleotides, the CDR3 is TGCAGCGTACAGGGGAGACAGGGGACGCGGTATGGCTACACCTTC. Its translation: CSVQGRQGTRYGYTF.